The sequence of this T cell receptor beta chain was determined in a study of blood T cell repertoires in COVID-19. This CDR3 is built from 14 residues. Looked up from germline, CDR1 is LGHDT and CDR2 is YNNKEL (reference sequence). With V trimmed by 4 bases and J by 6 bases, 8 bases remained unmatched. Authors' processing steps: Reference gene primer amplification yielded estimated nucleated cell counts. Here immunoSEQ multiplex PCR was the method, and the copy in TCRdb shows in-frame clones only, minus some. V, J and clone size are those of that table, while D and trimming were read from the DNA. The sample carries roughly 95,000 clones, 84% recorded once.

The chain has TRBV3-1 (or the pseudogene TRBV3-2) and TRBJ1-2; 7 nucleotides match TRBD1. This clonotype was obtained from a human donor in a cohort sampled during active COVID-19. Sequenced material: peripheral blood. In DNA, the CDR3 is TGTGCCAGCAGCCCTCTAGAGGGGGCTAATGGCTACACCTTC. It is translated as CASSPLEGANGYTF.